The clone carrying this T cell receptor beta chain was recorded a few times. Its antigen is not known. This entry is derived from a study of beta chain features in type 1 diabetes. Study-wide background: Researchers looked at about 110 million sorted cells across all samples.

On average, the one heparinised blood draw given by each donor was approximately 120 mL. CD45RO/CCR7/CD25/CD127/CD95/CD27 sorting isolated CD4+ naive, central memory, regulatory and stem cell-like memory cells. The V end lost 2 bases, the J end lost 5 bases, and 18 bases lay between the germline ends. The V gene's germline CDR1 is SEHNR and CDR2 FQNEAQ (reference sequence). The CDR3 sequence is 16 residues long. Study outcomes and limitations: Researchers cautioned that cDNA sequencing could over-represent cells with high TCR expression. In all four CD4+ subsets, TCRB CDR3 length was significantly, moderately reduced in type 1 diabetes.

Sequenced material consisted of expressed TCRB transcripts (all of the isolated RNA was reverse transcribed). Sequenced by immunoSEQ multiplex PCR; TCRdb stores in-frame clones only, minus some. The data hold over 200,000 clones, with about a tenth observed a single time. Sequenced sample: naive CD4+ T cells from blood. The chain joins TRBV7-9 to TRBJ1-2; possibly TRBD1 for D (5 bases). This clonotype was sampled from a man aged 25-45 years with type 1 diabetes. The CDR3 protein is CASSLPGVGRRYGYTF. For the CDR3, the DNA is TGTGCCAGCAGCTTACCGGGGGTGGGACGGCGATATGGCTACACCTTC.